This T cell receptor (beta chain) was captured by sequencing in a study of human T cells and chemical hapten exposure. Looking at the study overall: During the roughly 25-week study period, patients had diphenylcyclopropenone applied to the scalp every week. The patients, most of them female, presented with alopecia areata, totalis or universalis.

The study's library attached unique molecular identifiers to single cDNA molecules. TCRdb analysed the RACE reads with MiXCR anew, one entry per CDR3 protein. This sample has 110,000 to 150,000 distinct CDR3 sequences, with 10% to 15% found just once. Time point denoted: patch test 2, 6 weeks after DPC sensitization. Treatment described: therapeutic diphenylcyclopropenone sensitization with weekly scalp DPC. The V end lost 3 bases, the J end lost 8 bases, and 11 bases lay between the germline ends. CDR3 length: 13 amino acids. Germline CDR1 is SGHAT and CDR2 is FQNNGV. The clonotype comes from a woman aged 45-60 years with alopecia areata. Some clones in this sample may be carry-over from other donors' samples. The sample here was whole blood, taken in connection with sensitization to the hapten diphenylcyclopropenone (DPC). The V and J genes are TRBV11-2 and TRBJ2-1; no reliable D call. CDR3 loop: CASSFLGRDEQFF. CDR3 coding DNA: TGTGCCAGCAGCTTTTTAGGACGCGATGAGCAGTTCTTC.